This TCR beta chain was observed in a study of blood T cell repertoires in COVID-19. Overall study context: COVID-19 samples from acute and convalescent phases originated in the United States, Italy and Spain.

Trimming took off 2 bases at V and 4 bases at J, with 6 bases between the two ends. The CDR3 has 12 amino acids. Germline loops: CDR1 MNHEY, CDR2 SMNVEV (reference sequence). In the original workflow: Cell counts per sample came from amplifying reference gene primers. Assay used: immunoSEQ multiplex PCR; TCRdb lists only in-frame clones, some missing. D and trimming come from the DNA, and the V and J calls and clone size come from that table. The sample lists about 150,000 clones, around 77% seen once, with over 6.5% in the top ten. Sequences were obtained from peripheral blood. This rearrangement joins TRBV27 to TRBJ2-7; the D gene is possibly TRBD2 (6 bases). The sequence came from a man in his forties or fifties with active or convalescent COVID-19. DNA for the CDR3: TGTGCCAGCAGTTTACGGGGGTACGAGCAGTACTTC. This translates into CASSLRGYEQYF.